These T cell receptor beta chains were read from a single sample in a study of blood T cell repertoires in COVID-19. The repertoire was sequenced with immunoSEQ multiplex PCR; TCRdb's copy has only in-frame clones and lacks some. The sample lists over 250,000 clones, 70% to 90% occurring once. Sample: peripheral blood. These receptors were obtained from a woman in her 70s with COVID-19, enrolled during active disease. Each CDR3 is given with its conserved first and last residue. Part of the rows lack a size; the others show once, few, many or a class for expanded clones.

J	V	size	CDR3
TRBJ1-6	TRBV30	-	CAWTGEYNSPLHF
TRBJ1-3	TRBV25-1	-	CASSEFGGFSGNTIYF
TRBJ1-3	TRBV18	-	CASSPGRGNTIYF
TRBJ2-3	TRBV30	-	CAYSGGARDTQYF
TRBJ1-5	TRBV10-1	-	CASRFTSGDLGNQPQHF
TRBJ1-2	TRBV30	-	CAWIPPRRFGYTF
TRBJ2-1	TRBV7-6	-	CASSFSVTYYNEQFF
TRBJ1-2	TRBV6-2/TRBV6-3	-	CASSYNRDVSPGANYGYTF
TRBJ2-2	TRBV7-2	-	CASSRTVGGTGELFF
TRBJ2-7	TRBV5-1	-	CASSPQSSGAYEQYF
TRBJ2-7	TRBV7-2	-	CASSPSKGYEQYF
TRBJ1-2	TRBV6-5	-	CASSPRDRDGYTF
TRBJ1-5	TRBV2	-	CASTSTDRVGQPQHF
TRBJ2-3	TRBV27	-	CASRQAYTQYF
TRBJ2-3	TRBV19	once	CASSVTGGDTQYF
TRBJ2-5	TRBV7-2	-	CASSSLSGSGGRETQYF
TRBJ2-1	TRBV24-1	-	CATSDGAGGSNEQFF
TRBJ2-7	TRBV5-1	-	CASSLTTTGAYSYEQYF
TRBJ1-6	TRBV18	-	CASSSTTGAGNSPLHF
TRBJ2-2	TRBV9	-	CASSSRLTGELFF
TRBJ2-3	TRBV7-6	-	CASSPGGASTDTQYF
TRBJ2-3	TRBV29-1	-	CSVEDRVTSGTDTQYF
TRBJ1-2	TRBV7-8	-	CASSPRVREGGYTF
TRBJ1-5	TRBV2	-	CACTGFLDQPQHF
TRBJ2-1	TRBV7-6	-	CASSSGLKNEQFF
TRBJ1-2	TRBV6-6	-	CASSRLPGVDRFKGYTF
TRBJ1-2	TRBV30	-	CAWTPAAYYGYTF
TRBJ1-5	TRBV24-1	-	CATSGGLGDQPQHF
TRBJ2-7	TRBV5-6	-	CASSSQQGARYEQYF
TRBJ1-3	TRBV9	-	CASSLTGQGRNTIYF
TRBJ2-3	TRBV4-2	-	CASSQDLLQGVDTQYF
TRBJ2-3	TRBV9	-	CASNRSPDRGTDTQYF
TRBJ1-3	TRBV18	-	CASSPYLGGNTIYF
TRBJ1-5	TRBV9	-	CASSPGGQGRNQPQHF
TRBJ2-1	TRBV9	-	CASSGTSGGVFNEQFF
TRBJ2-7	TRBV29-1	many	CSVIGGRSSYEQYF
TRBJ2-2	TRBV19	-	CASSPLRGSTGELFF
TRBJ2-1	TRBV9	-	CASSVPGLAGGPNEQFF
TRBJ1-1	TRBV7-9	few	CASSLKKGGGSWNTEAFF
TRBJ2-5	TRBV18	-	CASSPLGGQGVGETQYF
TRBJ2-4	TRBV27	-	CASSLNGQPTAKNIQYF
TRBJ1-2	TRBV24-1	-	CATRFPNYGYTF
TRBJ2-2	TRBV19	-	CASSIGEGQGTGELFF
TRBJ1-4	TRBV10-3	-	CAISERGQSFNEKLFF
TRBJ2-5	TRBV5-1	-	CASSLAAGPYQETQYF
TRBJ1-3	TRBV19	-	CASSAYWTASGNTIYF
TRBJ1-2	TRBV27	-	CASSSRGTAANYGYTF
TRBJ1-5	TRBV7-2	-	CASSLTRANQPQHF
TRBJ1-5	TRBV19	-	CASSIDTMAQPQHF
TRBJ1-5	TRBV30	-	CAWSAGYNQPQHF
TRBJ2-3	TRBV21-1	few	CALGANSTDTQYF
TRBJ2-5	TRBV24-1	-	CATSDLSVSGKETQYF
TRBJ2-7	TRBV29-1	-	CSVRGQGTYEQYF
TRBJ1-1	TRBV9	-	CASSVTRYTEAFF